This TCR beta chain was captured in a study of preoperative IRX-2 immunotherapy in early breast cancer. V lost 1 base and J 7 bases, leaving 14 bases between the germline ends. The V gene's germline CDR1 is SGHVT and CDR2 SQSDAQ. The CDR3 spans 14 residues. Treatment noted: preoperative locoregional IRX-2 cytokine immunotherapy. Samples came from a phase Ib trial of preoperative locoregional IRX-2 cytokine immunotherapy. Sequencing was performed with immunoSEQ multiplex PCR; in TCRdb, only in-frame clones are kept and a portion is missing. The data hold under 35,000 clones, with over 65% observed a single time.

The receptor's source is a human donor with breast cancer. Sampling was done from a patient treated with IRX-2 immunotherapy. This chain links TRBV7-4 with TRBJ2-7; no reliable D call. CDR3 protein: CASSLVGGSGEQYF. Here the CDR3 DNA reads TGTGCCAGCAGCTTAGTTGGCGGATCCGGGGAGCAGTACTTC.